The T cell receptor beta chain described here comes from a study of OX40 agonist ivuxolimab in advanced cancers. The ends lost 0 bases at V and 10 bases at J; junction bases unmatched: 8. CDR3 length equals 16 residues. Germline V gives CDR1 MGHRA, CDR2 YSYEKL. Assay used: immunoSEQ multiplex PCR; TCRdb lists only in-frame clones, some missing. The table has some 75,000 clones, 70% to 90% seen once. As to this clone: Its antigen is as yet unknown.

General study results and limits: The study found among the lowest clonal expansion in partial responders at 0.1-3.0 mg/kg. Compared with CD4+, CD8+ T cells on average had more expanded clones.

Patients who had autoimmune disease history or got systemic immunosuppression were left out. V is TRBV4-1 and J is TRBJ1-4, with TRBD1 identical over 10 bases. Material: CD4+ or CD8+ T cells sorted from blood, obtained in a trial of the OX40 agonist ivuxolimab. The TCR originated in an adult with an advanced solid tumor such as melanoma, head and neck, liver or kidney cancer. CDR3 residues: CASSQEIPTGGAKLFF. CDR3 nucleotide sequence: TGCGCCAGCAGCCAAGAGATCCCGACAGGGGGCGCAAAACTGTTTTTT.